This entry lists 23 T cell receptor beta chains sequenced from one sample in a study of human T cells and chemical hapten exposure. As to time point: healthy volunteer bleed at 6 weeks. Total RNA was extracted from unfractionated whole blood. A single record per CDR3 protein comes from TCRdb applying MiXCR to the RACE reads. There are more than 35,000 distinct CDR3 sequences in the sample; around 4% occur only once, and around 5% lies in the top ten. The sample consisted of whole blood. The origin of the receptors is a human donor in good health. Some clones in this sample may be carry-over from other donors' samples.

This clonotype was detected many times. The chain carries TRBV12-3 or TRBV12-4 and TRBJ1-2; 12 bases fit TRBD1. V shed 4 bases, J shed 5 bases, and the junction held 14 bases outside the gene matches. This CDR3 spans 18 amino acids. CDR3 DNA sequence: TGTGCCAGCAGTTCTCGGAATTCCGGGACAGGGGGCGGGTATGGCTACACCTTC. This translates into CASSSRNSGTGGGYGYTF.

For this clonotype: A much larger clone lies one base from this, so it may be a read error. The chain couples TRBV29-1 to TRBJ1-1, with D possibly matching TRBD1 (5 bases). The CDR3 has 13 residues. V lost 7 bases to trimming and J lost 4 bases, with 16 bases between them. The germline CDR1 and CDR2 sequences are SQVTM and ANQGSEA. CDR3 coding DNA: TGCAGCGGAGGGGAAAGGGTGAGCACTGAAGCTTTCTTT. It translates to CSGGERVSTEAFF.

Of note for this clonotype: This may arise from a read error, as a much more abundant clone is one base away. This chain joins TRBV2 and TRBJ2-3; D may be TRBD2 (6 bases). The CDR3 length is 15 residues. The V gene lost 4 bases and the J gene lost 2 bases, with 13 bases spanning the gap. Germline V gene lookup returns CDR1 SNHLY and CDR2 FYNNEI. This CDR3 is CASSGDGTYTDTQYF. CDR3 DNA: TGTGCCAGCAGTGGTGACGGGACTTACACAGATACGCAGTATTTT.

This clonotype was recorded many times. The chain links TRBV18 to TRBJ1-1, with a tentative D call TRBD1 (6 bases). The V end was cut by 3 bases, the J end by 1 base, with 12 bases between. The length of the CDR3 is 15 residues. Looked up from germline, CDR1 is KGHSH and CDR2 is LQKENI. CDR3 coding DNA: TGTGCCAGCTCACCTCGACAGGCTACGAACACTGAAGCTTTCTTT. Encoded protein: CASSPRQATNTEAFF.

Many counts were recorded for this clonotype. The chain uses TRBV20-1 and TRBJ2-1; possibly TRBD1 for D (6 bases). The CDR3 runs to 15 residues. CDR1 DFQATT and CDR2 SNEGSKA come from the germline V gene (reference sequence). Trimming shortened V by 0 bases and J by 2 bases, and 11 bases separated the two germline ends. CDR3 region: CSAREGTLPYNEQFF. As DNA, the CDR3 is TGCAGTGCTAGAGAAGGGACATTACCCTACAATGAGCAGTTCTTC.

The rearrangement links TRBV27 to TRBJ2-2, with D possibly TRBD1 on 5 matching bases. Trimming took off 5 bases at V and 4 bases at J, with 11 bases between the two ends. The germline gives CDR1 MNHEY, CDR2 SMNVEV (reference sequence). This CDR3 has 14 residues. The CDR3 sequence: CASSKRQGTGELFF. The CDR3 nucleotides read TGTGCCAGCAGTAAAAGGCAGGGCACCGGGGAGCTGTTTTTT.

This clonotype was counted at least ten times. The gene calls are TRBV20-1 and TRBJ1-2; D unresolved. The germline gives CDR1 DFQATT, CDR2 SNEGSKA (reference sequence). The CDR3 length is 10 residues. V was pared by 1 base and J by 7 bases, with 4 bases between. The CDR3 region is CSARGGGYTF. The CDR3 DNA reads TGCAGTGCTAGAGGGGGTGGCTACACCTTC.

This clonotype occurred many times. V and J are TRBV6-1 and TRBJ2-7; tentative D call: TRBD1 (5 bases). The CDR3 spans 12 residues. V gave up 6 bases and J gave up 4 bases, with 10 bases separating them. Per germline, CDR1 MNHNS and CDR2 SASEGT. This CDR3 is CASRSDTYEQYF. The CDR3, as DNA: TGTGCCAGCAGATCGGACACTTACGAGCAGTACTTC.

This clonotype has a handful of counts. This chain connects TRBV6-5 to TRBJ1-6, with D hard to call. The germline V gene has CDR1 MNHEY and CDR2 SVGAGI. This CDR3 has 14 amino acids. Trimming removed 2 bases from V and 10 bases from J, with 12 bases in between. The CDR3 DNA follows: TGTGCCAGCAGTTACGATCGAGAGGTCTCACCCCTCCACTTT. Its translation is CASSYDREVSPLHF.

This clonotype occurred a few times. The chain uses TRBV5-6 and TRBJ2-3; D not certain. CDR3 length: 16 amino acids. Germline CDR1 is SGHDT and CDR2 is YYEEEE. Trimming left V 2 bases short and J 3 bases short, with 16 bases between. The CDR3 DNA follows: TGTGCCAGCAGCTTCCCTACGGGCCCCTTGACAGATACGCAGTATTTT. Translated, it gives CASSFPTGPLTDTQYF.

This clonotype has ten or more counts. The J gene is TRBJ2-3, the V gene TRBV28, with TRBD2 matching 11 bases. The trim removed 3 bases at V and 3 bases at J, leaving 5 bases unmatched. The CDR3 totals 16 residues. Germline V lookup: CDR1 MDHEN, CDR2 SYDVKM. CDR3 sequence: CASSFPSSGGTDTQYF. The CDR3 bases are TGTGCCAGCAGTTTTCCGTCTAGCGGGGGGACAGATACGCAGTATTTT.

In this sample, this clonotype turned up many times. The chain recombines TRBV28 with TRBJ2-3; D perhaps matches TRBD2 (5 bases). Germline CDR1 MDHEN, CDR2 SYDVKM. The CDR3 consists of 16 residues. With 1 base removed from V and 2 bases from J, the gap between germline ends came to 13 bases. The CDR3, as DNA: TGTGCCAGCAGTTTATACAGTGTGCGGGTCACAGATACGCAGTATTTT. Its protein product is CASSLYSVRVTDTQYF.

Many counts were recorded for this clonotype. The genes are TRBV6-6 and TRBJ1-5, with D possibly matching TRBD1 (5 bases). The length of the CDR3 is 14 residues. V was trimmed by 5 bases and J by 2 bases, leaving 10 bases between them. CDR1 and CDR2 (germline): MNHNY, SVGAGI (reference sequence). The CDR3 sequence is CASSDSGRNQPQHF. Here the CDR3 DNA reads TGTGCCAGCAGTGACAGCGGCCGCAATCAGCCCCAGCATTTT.

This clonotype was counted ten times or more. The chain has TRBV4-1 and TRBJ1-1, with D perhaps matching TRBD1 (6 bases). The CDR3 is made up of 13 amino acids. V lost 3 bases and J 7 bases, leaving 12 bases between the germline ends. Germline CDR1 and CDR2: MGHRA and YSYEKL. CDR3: CASSQAGVYEAFF. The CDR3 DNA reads TGCGCCAGCAGCCAGGCAGGGGTTTATGAAGCTTTCTTT.

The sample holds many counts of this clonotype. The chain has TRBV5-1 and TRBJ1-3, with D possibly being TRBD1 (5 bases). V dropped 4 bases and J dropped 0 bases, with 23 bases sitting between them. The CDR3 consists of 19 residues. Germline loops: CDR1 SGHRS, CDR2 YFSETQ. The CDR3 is CASSLNGWRGSPSGNTIYF. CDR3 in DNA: TGCGCCAGCAGCCTAAACGGGTGGAGGGGATCCCCCTCTGGAAACACCATATATTTT.

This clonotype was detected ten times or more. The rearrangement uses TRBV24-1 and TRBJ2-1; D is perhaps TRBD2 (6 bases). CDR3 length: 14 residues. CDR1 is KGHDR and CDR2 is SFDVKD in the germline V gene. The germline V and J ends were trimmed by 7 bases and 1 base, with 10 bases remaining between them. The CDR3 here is CATSQGGSYNEQFF. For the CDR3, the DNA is TGTGCCACCAGCCAAGGAGGGTCCTACAATGAGCAGTTCTTC.

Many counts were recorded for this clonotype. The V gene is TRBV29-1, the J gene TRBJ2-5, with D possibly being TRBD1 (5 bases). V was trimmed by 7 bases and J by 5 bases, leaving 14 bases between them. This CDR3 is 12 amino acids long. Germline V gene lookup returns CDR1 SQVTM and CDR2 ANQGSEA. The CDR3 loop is CSASGSQETQYF. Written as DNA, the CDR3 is TGCAGCGCATCAGGGTCGCAGGAGACCCAGTACTTC. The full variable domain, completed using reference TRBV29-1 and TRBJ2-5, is SAVISQKPSRDICQRGTSLTIQCQVDSQVTMMFWYRQQPGQSLTLIATANQGSEATYESGFVIDKFPISRPNLTFSTLTVSNMSPEDSSIYLCSASGSQETQYFGPGTRLLVL.

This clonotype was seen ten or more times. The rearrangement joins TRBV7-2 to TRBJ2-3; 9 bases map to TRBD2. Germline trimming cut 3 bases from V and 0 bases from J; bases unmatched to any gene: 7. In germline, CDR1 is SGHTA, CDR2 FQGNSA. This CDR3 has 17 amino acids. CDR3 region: CASSFLSGRTSTDTQYF. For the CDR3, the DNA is TGTGCCAGCAGCTTCCTTAGCGGGAGAACTAGCACAGATACGCAGTATTTT.

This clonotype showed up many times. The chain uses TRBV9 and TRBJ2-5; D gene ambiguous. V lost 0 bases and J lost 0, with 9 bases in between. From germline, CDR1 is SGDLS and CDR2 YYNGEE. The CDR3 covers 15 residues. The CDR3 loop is CASSVAGLYQETQYF. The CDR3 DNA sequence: TGTGCCAGCAGCGTAGCGGGCCTGTACCAAGAGACCCAGTACTTC.

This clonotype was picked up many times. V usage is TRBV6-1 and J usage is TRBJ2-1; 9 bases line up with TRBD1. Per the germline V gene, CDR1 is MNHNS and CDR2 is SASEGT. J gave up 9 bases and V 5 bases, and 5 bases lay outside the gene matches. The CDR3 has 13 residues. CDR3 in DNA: TGTGCCAGCAGTCGGGACAGGGATAGTGAGCAGTTCTTC. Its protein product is CASSRDRDSEQFF.

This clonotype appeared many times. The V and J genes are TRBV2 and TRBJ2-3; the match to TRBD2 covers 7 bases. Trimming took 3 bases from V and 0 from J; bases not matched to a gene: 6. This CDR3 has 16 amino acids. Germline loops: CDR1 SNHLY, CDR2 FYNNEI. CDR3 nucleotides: TGTGCCAGCAGTGATGCCGGACTAGTTAGCACAGATACGCAGTATTTT. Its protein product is CASSDAGLVSTDTQYF.

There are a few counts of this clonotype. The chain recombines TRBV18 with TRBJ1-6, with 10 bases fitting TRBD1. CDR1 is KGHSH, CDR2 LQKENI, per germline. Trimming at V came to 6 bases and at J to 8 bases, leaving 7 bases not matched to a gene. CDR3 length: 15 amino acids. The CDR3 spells CASSLRDRGDSPLHF. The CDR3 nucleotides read TGTGCCAGCTCGCTCCGGGACAGGGGTGATTCACCCCTCCACTTT. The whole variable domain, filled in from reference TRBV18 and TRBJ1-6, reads NAGVMQNPRHLVRRRGQEARLRCSPMKGHSHVYWYRQLPEEGLKFMVYLQKENIIDESGMPKERFSAEFPKEGPSILRIQQVVRGDSAAYFCASSLRDRGDSPLHFGNGTRLTVT.

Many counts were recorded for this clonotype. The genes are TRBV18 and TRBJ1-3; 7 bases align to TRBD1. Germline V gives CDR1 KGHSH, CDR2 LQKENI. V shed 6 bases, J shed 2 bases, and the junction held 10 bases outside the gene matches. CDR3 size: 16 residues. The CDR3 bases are TGTGCCAGCTCGCCGGGGGGACAGAACACTGGAAACACCATATATTTT. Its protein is CASSPGGQNTGNTIYF.